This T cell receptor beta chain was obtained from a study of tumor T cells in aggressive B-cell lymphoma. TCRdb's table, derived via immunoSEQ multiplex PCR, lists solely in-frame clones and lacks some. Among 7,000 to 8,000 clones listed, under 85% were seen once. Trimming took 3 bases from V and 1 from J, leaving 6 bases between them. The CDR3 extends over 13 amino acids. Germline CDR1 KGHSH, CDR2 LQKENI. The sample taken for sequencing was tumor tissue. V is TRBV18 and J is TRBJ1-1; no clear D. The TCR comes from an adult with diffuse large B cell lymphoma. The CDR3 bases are TGTGCCAGCTCACCTGCAGGGAACACTGAAGCTTTCTTT. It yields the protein CASSPAGNTEAFF.